This T cell receptor (beta chain) was profiled in a study of control samples from healthy donors and cancer patients (TCRdb year 2020). The germline V gene sets CDR1 to SGHAT and CDR2 to FQNNGV. Germline trimming amounts to 5 bases on V and 12 bases on J, with 5 as the count of junction bases outside the gene matches. The CDR3 covers 13 residues, taking in both the cysteine and the phenylalanine. Kept here is only the CDR3 DNA, which spans 39 bases and is read in frame from base 1. Libraries were prepared through the immunoSEQ multiplex PCR assay. Held by TCRdb, this immuneACCESS table contains in-frame sequences only and omits some clones. Under half of the omission traces to an unresolved V gene where checked; the cause of the rest is unknown. The sample table contains 130,000 to 150,000 clones; only one count was recorded for 80% to 95% of them. The ten largest clonotypes hold roughly 12% of the sample.

A remark on this clone: The clone's antigen remains unknown. No base-level quality is on record; no much larger clone is a single base apart.

Material for sequencing was blood. This sequence uses TRBV11-2 and TRBJ2-7; 15 bases in the middle match TRBD2. This clonotype originated in a man between 25 and 39 years old in good health. This receptor has the CDR3 CASSPGTSGRRYF. The DNA reads as follows: TGTGCCAGCAGCCCCGGGACTAGCGGGAGGAGGTACTTC.